A selection of T cell receptor beta chains follows, all from one sample in a study of T cells in localized non-small cell lung cancer. Profiled with immunoSEQ multiplex PCR; TCRdb holds only in-frame clones, not every one. The repertoire holds over a thousand clones, under 35% seen once, with more than 7.5% in the top ten. The specimen was lung tumor tissue, collected before any cancer treatment. The origin of the receptors is a male donor older than 55 with stage I lung adenocarcinoma. Both conserved end residues are part of each CDR3. The D gene is left open where the match is weak. Clone sizes are given selectively: once, few, many, or a class where the clone is expanded.

cdr3_nt,cdr3_aa,d_call,clone_size,v_call,j_call
TGTGCCAGCAGCTACTACAGGGGTGTTTCACCCCTCCACTTT,CASSYYRGVSPLHF,TRBD1,once,TRBV14,TRBJ1-6
TGTGCCATCAGTGAGCCTGGCTCAGATACGCAGTATTTT,CAISEPGSDTQYF,NA,NA,TRBV10-3,TRBJ2-3
TGTGCCAGCAGCGTGCTAGCATCTGGGGCCAACGTCCTGACTTTC,CASSVLASGANVLTF,NA,NA,TRBV9,TRBJ2-6
TGTGCCAGCAGCCCCTACCGACTAGCGGGGAACTACGAGCAGTACTTC,CASSPYRLAGNYEQYF,TRBD2,few,TRBV11-3,TRBJ2-7
TGTGCCAGCTCCATAACGCGGACAGAAATTAGATACGAGCAGTACTTC,CASSITRTEIRYEQYF,NA,NA,TRBV6-8,TRBJ2-7
TGTGCCACCAGCAGAGGAGGGGACTCTGGGGCCAACGTCCTGACTTTC,CATSRGGDSGANVLTF,NA,NA,TRBV15,TRBJ2-6
TGTGCCAGTAGTTACGGAGGCGGGCAGAATGCCTACACCTTC,CASSYGGGQNAYTF,NA,NA,TRBV19,TRBJ1-2
TGTGCCAGCAGCCAAAGCAGTACCCAGCCCCAGCATTTT,CASSQSSTQPQHF,NA,NA,TRBV14,TRBJ1-5
TGTGCCAGCAGCTCCGCGGGGGCCTACAATGAGCAGTTCTTC,CASSSAGAYNEQFF,TRBD2,NA,TRBV11-3,TRBJ2-1
TGTGCCAGCACAAGCGAGGGGGGCACTGAAGCTTTCTTT,CASTSEGGTEAFF,NA,NA,TRBV6-8,TRBJ1-1
TGTGCCAGCAGCGTAGACGGGGGGGAAGAGACCCAGTACTTC,CASSVDGGEETQYF,TRBD2,few,TRBV9,TRBJ2-5
TGTGCCAGCAGCCCCCGGGACCCTCGGTCCTATAATTCACCCCTCCACTTT,CASSPRDPRSYNSPLHF,NA,few,TRBV14,TRBJ1-6
TGTGCCAGCATTAATAGCGGGGGGGCTGTTAGAGATACGCAGTATTTT,CASINSGGAVRDTQYF,TRBD2,NA,TRBV28,TRBJ2-3
TGTGCCAGCTCACCCGGACAGGATGGAAACACCATATATTTT,CASSPGQDGNTIYF,TRBD1,NA,TRBV18,TRBJ1-3
TGTGCCAGCAGCTCCGGACAGGGGATTAATGAAAAACTGTTTTTT,CASSSGQGINEKLFF,TRBD1,few,TRBV11-3,TRBJ1-4
TGTGCCAGTAGTTTTCGGGGTAGGGATAGCAATCAGCCCCAGCATTTT,CASSFRGRDSNQPQHF,NA,NA,TRBV19,TRBJ1-5
TGTGCCAGCAGCCACCGACTAGCGGGGTCCACAGATACGCAGTATTTT,CASSHRLAGSTDTQYF,TRBD2,NA,TRBV11-3,TRBJ2-3
TGTGCCAGTAGTACGCAGGGTACCGGAAACACCATATATTTT,CASSTQGTGNTIYF,NA,NA,TRBV19,TRBJ1-3
TGTGCCAGTCGATCGACAGGCCACTATGGCTACACCTTC,CASRSTGHYGYTF,NA,NA,TRBV19,TRBJ1-2
TGTGCCAGCAGTGGGGGCCCGGAGGTAGATATACCTTTCTTT,CASSGGPEVDIPFF,NA,few,TRBV2,TRBJ1-1
TGTGCCAGCAGCTTGCGGGGGGCGAGCTCCTATAATTCACCCCTCCACTTT,CASSLRGASSYNSPLHF,NA,few,TRBV11-3,TRBJ1-6
TGTGCCAGCAGCGTAGGACCTAAAGAGACCCAGTACTTC,CASSVGPKETQYF,NA,few,TRBV7-2,TRBJ2-5
TGTGCCTGTCGCCATCAAGGTGGGGAGACCCAGTACTTC,CACRHQGGETQYF,NA,few,TRBV12-5,TRBJ2-5
TGTGCCAGTAGTATAGGGGCAACAGGGACCCAGTACTTC,CASSIGATGTQYF,NA,large,TRBV19,TRBJ2-5